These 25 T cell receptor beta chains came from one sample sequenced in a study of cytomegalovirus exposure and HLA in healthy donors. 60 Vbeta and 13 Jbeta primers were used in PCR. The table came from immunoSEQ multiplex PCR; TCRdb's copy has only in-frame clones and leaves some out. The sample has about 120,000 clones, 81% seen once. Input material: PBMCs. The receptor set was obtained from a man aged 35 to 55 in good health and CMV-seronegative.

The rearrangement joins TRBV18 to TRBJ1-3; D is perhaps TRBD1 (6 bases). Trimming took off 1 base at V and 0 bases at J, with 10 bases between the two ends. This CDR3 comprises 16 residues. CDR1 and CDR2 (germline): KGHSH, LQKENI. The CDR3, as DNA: TGTGCCAGCTCACCACTCCCAGGGGACTCTGGAAACACCATATATTTT. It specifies CASSPLPGDSGNTIYF.

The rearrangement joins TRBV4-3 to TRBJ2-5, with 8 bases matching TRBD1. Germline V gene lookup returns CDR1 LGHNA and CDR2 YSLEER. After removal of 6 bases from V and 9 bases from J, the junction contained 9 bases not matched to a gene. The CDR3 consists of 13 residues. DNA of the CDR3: TGCGCCAGCAGTACAGGGGGTCAGGGGGCCCAGTACTTC. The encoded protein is CASSTGGQGAQYF.

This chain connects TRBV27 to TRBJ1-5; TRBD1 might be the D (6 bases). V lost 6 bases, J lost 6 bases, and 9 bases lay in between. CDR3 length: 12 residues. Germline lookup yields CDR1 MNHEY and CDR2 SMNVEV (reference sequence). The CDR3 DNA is TGTGCCAGCAGCACACAGGGTCAGCCCCAGCATTTT. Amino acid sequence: CASSTQGQPQHF.

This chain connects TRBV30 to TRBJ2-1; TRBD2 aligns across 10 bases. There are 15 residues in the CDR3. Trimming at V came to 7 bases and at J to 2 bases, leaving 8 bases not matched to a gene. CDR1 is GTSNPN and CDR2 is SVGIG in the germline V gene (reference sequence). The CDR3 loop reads CASLPLAGAYNEQFF. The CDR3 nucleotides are TGTGCCTCCCTACCGCTAGCGGGAGCCTACAATGAGCAGTTCTTC.

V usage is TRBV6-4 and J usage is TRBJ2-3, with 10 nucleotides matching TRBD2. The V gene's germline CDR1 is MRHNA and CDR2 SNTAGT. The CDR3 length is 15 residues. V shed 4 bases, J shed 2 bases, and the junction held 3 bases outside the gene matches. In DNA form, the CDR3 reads TGTGCCAGCAGTGCAAGCGGGAGGGCCACAGATACGCAGTATTTT. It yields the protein CASSASGRATDTQYF.

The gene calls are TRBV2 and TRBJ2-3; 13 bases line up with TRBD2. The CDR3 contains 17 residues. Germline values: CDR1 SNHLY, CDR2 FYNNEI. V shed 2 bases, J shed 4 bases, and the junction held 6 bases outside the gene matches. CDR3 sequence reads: CASSETRTSGGSDTQYF. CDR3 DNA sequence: TGTGCCAGCAGTGAAACCCGGACTAGCGGGGGCTCAGATACGCAGTATTTT.

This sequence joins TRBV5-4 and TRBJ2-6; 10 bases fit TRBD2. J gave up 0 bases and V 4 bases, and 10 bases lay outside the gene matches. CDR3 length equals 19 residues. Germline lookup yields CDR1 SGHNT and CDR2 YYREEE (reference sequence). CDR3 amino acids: CASSPGTSAFVSGANVLTF. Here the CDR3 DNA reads TGTGCCAGCAGCCCAGGGACTAGCGCATTCGTCTCTGGGGCCAACGTCCTGACTTTC.

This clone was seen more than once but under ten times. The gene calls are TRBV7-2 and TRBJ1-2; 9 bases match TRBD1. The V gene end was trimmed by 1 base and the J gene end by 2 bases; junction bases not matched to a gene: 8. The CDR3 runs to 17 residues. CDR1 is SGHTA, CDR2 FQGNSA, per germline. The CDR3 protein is CASSLDPQGALNYGYTF. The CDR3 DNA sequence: TGTGCCAGCAGCTTAGATCCACAGGGGGCTCTGAACTATGGCTACACCTTC.

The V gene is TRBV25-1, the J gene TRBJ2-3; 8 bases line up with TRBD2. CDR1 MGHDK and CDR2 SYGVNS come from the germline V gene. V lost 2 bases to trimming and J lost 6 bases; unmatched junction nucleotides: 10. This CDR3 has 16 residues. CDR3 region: CASSERSGRGVDTQYF. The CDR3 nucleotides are TGTGCCAGCAGTGAAAGGAGCGGGAGAGGAGTGGATACGCAGTATTTT. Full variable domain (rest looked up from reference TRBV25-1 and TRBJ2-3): EADIYQTPRYLVIGTGKKITLECSQTMGHDKMYWYQQDPGMELHLIHYSYGVNSTEKGDLSSESTVSRIRTEHFPLTLESARPSHTSQYLCASSERSGRGVDTQYFGPGTRLTVL.

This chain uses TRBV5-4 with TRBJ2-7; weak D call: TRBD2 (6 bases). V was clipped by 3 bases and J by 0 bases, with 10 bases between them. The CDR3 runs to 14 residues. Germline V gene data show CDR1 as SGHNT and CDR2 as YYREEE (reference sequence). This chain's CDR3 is CASSWDSSSYEQYF. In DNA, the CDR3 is TGTGCCAGCAGCTGGGACTCGAGCTCCTACGAGCAGTACTTC.

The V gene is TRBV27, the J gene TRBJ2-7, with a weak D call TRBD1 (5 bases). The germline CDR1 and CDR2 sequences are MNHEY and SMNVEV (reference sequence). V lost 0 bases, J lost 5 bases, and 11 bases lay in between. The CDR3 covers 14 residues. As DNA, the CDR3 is TGTGCCAGCAGTTTATCGAAAGGGGTTGACGAGCAGTACTTC. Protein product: CASSLSKGVDEQYF.

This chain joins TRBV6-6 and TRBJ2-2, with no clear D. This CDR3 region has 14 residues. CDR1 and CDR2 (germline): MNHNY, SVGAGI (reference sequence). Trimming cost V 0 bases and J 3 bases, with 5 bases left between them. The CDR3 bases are TGTGCCAGCAGTTACTCAGCTTACACCGGGGAGCTGTTTTTT. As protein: CASSYSAYTGELFF.

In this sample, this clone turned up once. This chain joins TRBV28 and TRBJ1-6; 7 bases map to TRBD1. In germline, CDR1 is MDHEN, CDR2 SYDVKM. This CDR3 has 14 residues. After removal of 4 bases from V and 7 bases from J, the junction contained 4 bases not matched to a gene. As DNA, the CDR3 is TGTGCCAGCAGTTGGGACAGCTCAAATTCACCCCTCCACTTT. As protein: CASSWDSSNSPLHF.

CDR3: CASSQGLYRLAWGTDTQYF. In nucleotides, the CDR3 is TGCGCCAGCAGCCAAGGACTCTACCGACTAGCGTGGGGCACAGATACGCAGTATTTT. The V call is TRBV4-1, the J call TRBJ2-3; TRBD2 matches 8 bases. Germline values: CDR1 MGHRA, CDR2 YSYEKL. This CDR3 region has 19 residues. J was trimmed by 1 base and V by 1 base; bases with no gene match: 13.

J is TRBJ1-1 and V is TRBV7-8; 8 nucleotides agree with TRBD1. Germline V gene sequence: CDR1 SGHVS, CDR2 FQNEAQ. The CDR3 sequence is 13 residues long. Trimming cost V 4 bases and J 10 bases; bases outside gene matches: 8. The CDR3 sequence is CASSSGDRPRAFF. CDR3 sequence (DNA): TGTGCCAGCAGCTCTGGGGACAGGCCCAGAGCTTTCTTT.

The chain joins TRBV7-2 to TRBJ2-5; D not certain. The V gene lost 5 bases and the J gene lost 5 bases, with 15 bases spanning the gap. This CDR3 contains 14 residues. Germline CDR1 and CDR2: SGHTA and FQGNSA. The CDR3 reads CASSAWSSGETQYF. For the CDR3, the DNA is TGTGCCAGCAGCGCCTGGAGCTCTGGCGAGACCCAGTACTTC.

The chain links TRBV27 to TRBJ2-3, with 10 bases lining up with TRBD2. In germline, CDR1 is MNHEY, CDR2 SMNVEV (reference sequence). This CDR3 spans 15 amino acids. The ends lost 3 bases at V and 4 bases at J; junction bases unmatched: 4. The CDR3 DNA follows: TGTGCCAGCAGTTTGCGTCTAGCGGGAGCAGATACGCAGTATTTT. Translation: CASSLRLAGADTQYF.

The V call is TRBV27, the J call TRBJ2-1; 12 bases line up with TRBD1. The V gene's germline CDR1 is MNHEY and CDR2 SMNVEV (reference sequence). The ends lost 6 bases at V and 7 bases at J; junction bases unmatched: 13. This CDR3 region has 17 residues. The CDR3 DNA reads TGTGCCAGCAGCCCCCGACCGGGACAGGGGGCTGGGAATGAGCAGTTCTTC. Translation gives CASSPRPGQGAGNEQFF.

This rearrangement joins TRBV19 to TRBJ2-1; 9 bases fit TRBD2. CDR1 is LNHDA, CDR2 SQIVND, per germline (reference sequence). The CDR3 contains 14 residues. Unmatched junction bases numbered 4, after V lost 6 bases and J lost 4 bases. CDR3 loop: CASRAGGRYNEQFF. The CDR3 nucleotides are TGTGCCAGTAGGGCGGGGGGGCGTTACAATGAGCAGTTCTTC.

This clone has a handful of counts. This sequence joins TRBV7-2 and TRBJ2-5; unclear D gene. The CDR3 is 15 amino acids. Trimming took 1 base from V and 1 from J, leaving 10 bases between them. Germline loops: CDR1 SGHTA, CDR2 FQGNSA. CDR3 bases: TGTGCCAGCAGCTTAGGTTTTAAGAGCCAAGAGACCCAGTACTTC. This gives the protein CASSLGFKSQETQYF.

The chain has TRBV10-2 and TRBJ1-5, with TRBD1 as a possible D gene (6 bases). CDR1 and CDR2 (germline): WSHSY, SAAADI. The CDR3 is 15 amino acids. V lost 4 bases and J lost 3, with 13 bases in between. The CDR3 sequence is CASSGENRANQPQHF. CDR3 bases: TGCGCCAGCAGTGGGGAAAACAGGGCCAATCAGCCCCAGCATTTT.

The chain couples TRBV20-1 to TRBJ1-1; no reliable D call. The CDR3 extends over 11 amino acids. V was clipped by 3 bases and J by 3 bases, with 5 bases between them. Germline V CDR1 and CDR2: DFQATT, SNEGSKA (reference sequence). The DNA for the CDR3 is TGCAGTGCTAGGGACTACACTGAAGCTTTCTTT. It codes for CSARDYTEAFF.

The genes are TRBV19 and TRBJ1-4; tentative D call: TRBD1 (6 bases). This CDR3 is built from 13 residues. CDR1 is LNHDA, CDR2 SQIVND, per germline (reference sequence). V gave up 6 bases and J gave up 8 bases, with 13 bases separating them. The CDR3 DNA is TGTGCCAGTAGGAATGAGGGGGGGGAAAAACTGTTTTTT. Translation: CASRNEGGEKLFF. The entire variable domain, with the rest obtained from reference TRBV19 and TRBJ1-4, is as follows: DGGITQSPKYLFRKEGQNVTLSCEQNLNHDAMYWYRQDPGQGLRLIYYSQIVNDFQKGDIAEGYSVSREKKESFPLTVTSAQKNPTAFYLCASRNEGGEKLFFGSGTQLSVL.

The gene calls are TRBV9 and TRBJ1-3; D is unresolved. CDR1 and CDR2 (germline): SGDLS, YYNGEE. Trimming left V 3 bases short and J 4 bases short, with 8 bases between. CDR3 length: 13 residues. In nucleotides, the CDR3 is TGTGCCAGCAGCGGATTCCAGGGAAACACCATATATTTT. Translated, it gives CASSGFQGNTIYF.

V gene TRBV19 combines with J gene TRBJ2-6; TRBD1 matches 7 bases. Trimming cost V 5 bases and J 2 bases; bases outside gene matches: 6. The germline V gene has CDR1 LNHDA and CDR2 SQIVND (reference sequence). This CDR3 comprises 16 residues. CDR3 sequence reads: CASSSRGRTGANVLTF. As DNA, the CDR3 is TGTGCCAGTAGTTCCAGGGGGAGAACTGGGGCCAACGTCCTGACTTTC.